This is a list of T cell receptor beta chains from one sample in a study of response to subunit inactivated influenza vaccine. TCRdb used MiXCR to reprocess the RT-PCR reads, holding one entry per CDR3 protein. The data hold 600,000 to 700,000 distinct CDR3 sequences, with around 13% observed a single time. Sequences were derived from PBMCs from blood, sampled 14 to 15 days before vaccination. The receptors were sampled from a man in his forties or fifties who received an inactivated influenza vaccine. The CDR3 runs from the conserved cysteine through the conserved F or W. The D gene is left open where the match is weak. Clone size, where shown, is once, few, many, or a class for clones that have expanded.

cdr3_aa | cdr3_nt | j_call | d_call | cdr3_length | v_call | clone_size
CASSPEGGRSPLHF | TGCGCCAGCAGCCCGGAAGGGGGAAGATCACCCCTCCACTTT | TRBJ1-6 | . | 14 | TRBV5-1 | few
CASSGGAGVYNEQFF | TGTGCCAGCAGTGGAGGGGCGGGGGTTTACAATGAGCAGTTCTTC | TRBJ2-1 | TRBD2 | 15 | TRBV2 | few
CASMNGKRLVETQYF | TGTGCCAGCATGAACGGGAAAAGGTTGGTAGAGACCCAGTACTTC | TRBJ2-5 | . | 15 | TRBV7-4 | .
CASSSSKGTQYF | TGTGCCAGCAGCTCCTCGAAGGGGACCCAGTACTTC | TRBJ2-5 | . | 12 | TRBV7-2 | many
CASSLGQGSPDTQYF | TGCGCCAGCAGCTTGGGACAGGGGAGCCCAGATACGCAGTATTTT | TRBJ2-3 | TRBD1 | 15 | TRBV5-1 | many
CASSRGDRMNTEAFF | TGTGCCAGCAGTAGAGGGGACAGAATGAACACTGAAGCTTTCTTT | TRBJ1-1 | TRBD1 | 15 | TRBV6-1 | .
CASSQGQGNYNEQFF | TGTGCCAGCAGCCAGGGACAGGGTAACTACAATGAGCAGTTCTTC | TRBJ2-1 | TRBD1 | 15 | TRBV4-2 | many
CSVVVRAYNEQFF | TGCAGCGTTGTTGTCAGGGCCTACAATGAGCAGTTCTTC | TRBJ2-1 | . | 13 | TRBV29-1 | few
CASSIHNEQFF | TGTGCCAGCAGTATTCACAATGAGCAGTTCTTC | TRBJ2-1 | . | 11 | TRBV2 | .
CASSQGLTRSSYEQYF | TGTGCCAGCAGCCAAGGGCTGACTAGGAGCTCCTACGAGCAGTACTTC | TRBJ2-7 | . | 16 | TRBV3-1 | few
CASSQGQYTDTQYF | TGTGCCAGCAGCCAGGGACAGTACACAGATACGCAGTATTTT | TRBJ2-3 | TRBD1 | 14 | TRBV5-5 | .
CASSRPAGLSYNEQFF | TGTGCCAGCAGCCGACCGGCGGGGCTCTCCTACAATGAGCAGTTCTTC | TRBJ2-1 | . | 16 | TRBV11-2 | .
CASSYPNADKPRETQYF | TGTGCCAGCAGTTACCCTAACGCGGACAAGCCTCGGGAGACCCAGTACTTC | TRBJ2-5 | . | 17 | TRBV6-2/TRBV6-3 | once
CASSLGGSPGNTIYF | TGTGCCAGCAGTTTAGGGGGGAGTCCTGGAAACACCATATATTTT | TRBJ1-3 | . | 15 | TRBV12-3/TRBV12-4 | few
CASRGTGRTYEQYF | TGTGCCAGCAGGGGGACAGGGAGGACCTACGAGCAGTACTTC | TRBJ2-7 | TRBD1 | 14 | TRBV5-6 | .
CASSVGQDPYEQYF | TGTGCCAGCAGCGTAGGGCAGGACCCCTACGAGCAGTACTTC | TRBJ2-7 | . | 14 | TRBV9 | many
CASSTRDVSINEKLFF | TGTGCCAGCAGCACGAGGGACGTATCAATTAATGAAAAACTGTTTTTT | TRBJ1-4 | . | 16 | TRBV13 | few
CASSHGLAGGPQAEQFF | TGTGCCAGCAGCCACGGACTAGCGGGGGGGCCCCAGGCGGAGCAGTTCTTC | TRBJ2-1 | TRBD2 | 17 | TRBV6-1 | .
CASSVTGPGNTEAFF | TGCGCCAGCAGCGTTACCGGGCCAGGGAACACTGAAGCTTTCTTT | TRBJ1-1 | . | 15 | TRBV5-1 | .
CASSLLNTGELFF | TGTGCCAGCAGTTTATTGAACACCGGGGAGCTGTTTTTT | TRBJ2-2 | . | 13 | TRBV9 | many
CASSHHGREVRLAGARLEETQYF | TGTGCCAGCAGCCATCATGGGAGGGAAGTTAGACTAGCGGGAGCCCGGTTGGAAGAGACCCAGTACTTC | TRBJ2-5 | TRBD2 | 23 | TRBV4-2 | .
CASIQGVLPPTNTEAFF | TGTGCCAGCATACAGGGTGTTCTTCCCCCCACGAACACTGAAGCTTTCTTT | TRBJ1-1 | . | 17 | TRBV2 | many
CASRSGQSGSWQPQHF | TGTGCCAGCAGATCGGGACAAAGCGGGAGCTGGCAGCCCCAGCATTTT | TRBJ1-5 | . | 16 | TRBV12-3/TRBV12-4 | few